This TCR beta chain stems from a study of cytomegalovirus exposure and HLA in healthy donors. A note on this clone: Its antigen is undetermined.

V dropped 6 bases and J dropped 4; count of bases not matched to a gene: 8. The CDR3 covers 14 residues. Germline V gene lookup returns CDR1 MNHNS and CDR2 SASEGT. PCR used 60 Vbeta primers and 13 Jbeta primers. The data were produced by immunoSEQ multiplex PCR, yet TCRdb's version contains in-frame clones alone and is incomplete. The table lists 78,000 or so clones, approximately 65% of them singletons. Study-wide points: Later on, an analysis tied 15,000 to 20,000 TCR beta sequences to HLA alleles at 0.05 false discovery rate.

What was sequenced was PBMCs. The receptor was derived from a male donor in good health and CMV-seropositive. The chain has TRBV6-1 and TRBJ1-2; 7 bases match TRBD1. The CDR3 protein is CASSHRGNPYGYTF. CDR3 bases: TGTGCCAGCAGCCACAGGGGAAATCCCTATGGCTACACCTTC.